Shown below are 32 T cell receptor beta chains from a single sample sequenced in a study of T cells after yellow fever vaccination. TCRdb redid the calling of the 5' RACE reads with MiXCR, one entry per CDR3 protein. The sample carries approximately 47,000 distinct CDR3 sequences, 5% to 8% recorded once. Sequenced here: PBMCs, either bulk or a sorted T-cell subset (CD4+, CD8+, memory, or dextramer-sorted; not recorded which), sampled 45 days after the yellow fever booster vaccination. All receptors come from a man aged 30 to 39 who received the YFV17D yellow fever vaccine.

In its sample, this clonotype was seen many times. V gene TRBV5-6 combines with J gene TRBJ1-1; D perhaps matches TRBD1 (5 bases). CDR3 size: 15 residues. V was pared by 3 bases and J by 0 bases, with 12 bases between. Germline V CDR1 and CDR2: SGHDT, YYEEEE. CDR3 region: CASSSDRGMNTEAFF. For the CDR3, the DNA is TGTGCCAGCAGCTCAGACCGGGGCATGAACACTGAAGCTTTCTTT.

This clonotype showed up many times. The rearrangement links TRBV10-3 to TRBJ1-4; unclear D gene. V was shortened by 6 bases and J by 5 bases, with 10 bases between the two germline ends. Germline assignment: CDR1 ENHRY and CDR2 SYGVKD. CDR3 length: 13 amino acids. This CDR3 reads CAIRTLENEKLFF. The CDR3 coding sequence is TGTGCCATCAGGACTTTGGAGAATGAAAAACTGTTTTTT.

Regarding this clonotype: A much bigger clone sits one base away, suggesting this may be a read error. The chain couples TRBV12-3 or TRBV12-4 to TRBJ2-1; D unresolved. This CDR3 has 14 residues. For the CDR3, the DNA is TGTGCCAGCAGTTTAGCCCCCCCCTACAATGACCAGTTCTTC. Protein: CASSLAPPYNDQFF.

Many counts were recorded for this clonotype. The chain employs TRBV7-2 and TRBJ2-7, with TRBD2 matching over 10 bases. V gave up 3 bases and J gave up 0 bases; unmatched junction bases: 2. The CDR3 has 15 residues. CDR1 and CDR2 (germline): SGHTA, FQGNSA. The CDR3 protein is CASSFSSGSSYEQYF. In DNA form, the CDR3 reads TGTGCCAGCAGCTTTTCTAGCGGGAGCTCCTACGAGCAGTACTTC.

The chain has TRBV3-1 and TRBJ2-7; 14 nucleotides align to TRBD2. J was trimmed by 3 bases and V by 6 bases; bases with no gene match: 7. The CDR3 has 16 amino acids. Per germline, CDR1 LGHDT and CDR2 YNNKEL (reference sequence). This chain's CDR3 is CASSDGGLAGVYEQYF. DNA of the CDR3: TGTGCCAGCAGTGACGGGGGACTAGCGGGAGTCTACGAGCAGTACTTC.

This clonotype has a handful of counts. The chain is built from TRBV19 and TRBJ1-2, with 12 bases matching TRBD1. The length of the CDR3 is 13 residues. The V and J ends lost 8 bases and 7 bases, in that order; junction bases with no gene match: 5. Germline CDR1 reads LNHDA; CDR2 reads SQIVND (reference sequence). The CDR3: CASQGDRGPGYTF. The CDR3 DNA reads as TGTGCCAGTCAGGGGGACAGGGGGCCTGGCTACACCTTC.

This clonotype came up a few times. This chain connects TRBV10-3 to TRBJ2-7, with 9 bases lining up with TRBD2. V shed 10 bases, J shed 5 bases, and the junction held 6 bases outside the gene matches. CDR1 is ENHRY and CDR2 is SYGVKD in the germline V gene. This CDR3 region has 12 residues. CDR3 region: CASGRASDEQYF. DNA for the CDR3: TGTGCCAGCGGGAGGGCAAGCGACGAGCAGTACTTC.

The chain recombines TRBV5-4 with TRBJ2-7; TRBD2 agrees at 7 bases. Germline V gene sequence: CDR1 SGHNT, CDR2 YYREEE (reference sequence). The V segment lost 4 bases and the J segment 5 bases; nucleotides outside the gene matches: 9. The CDR3 totals 14 residues. The DNA of the CDR3 is TGTGCCAGCAGCGCCGGGACTATGGGTGACGAGCAGTACTTC. Translation: CASSAGTMGDEQYF.

There are many counts of this clonotype. The gene calls are TRBV5-1 and TRBJ2-1, with D unclear. Germline loops: CDR1 SGHRS, CDR2 YFSETQ. The CDR3 is made up of 9 amino acids. V was pared by 5 bases and J by 12 bases, with 6 bases between. The CDR3 sequence is CASRWAQFF. DNA for the CDR3: TGCGCCAGCAGATGGGCGCAGTTCTTC.

This clonotype was recorded a few times. The rearrangement joins TRBV18 to TRBJ2-1; 13 positions agree with TRBD2. Trimming cost V 6 bases and J 6 bases; bases outside gene matches: 5. CDR1 KGHSH and CDR2 LQKENI come from the germline V gene. CDR3 size: 15 residues. The CDR3: CASSPRLAGGNEQFF. CDR3 in DNA: TGTGCCAGCTCTCCCCGACTAGCGGGAGGCAATGAGCAGTTCTTC.

Concerning this clonotype itself: A much larger clone differs from this one at a single base, so this may be a read error. This chain uses TRBV19 with TRBJ1-5; 8 bases fit TRBD1. The trim removed 1 base at V and 9 bases at J, leaving 8 bases unmatched. CDR1 LNHDA and CDR2 SQIVND come from the germline V gene (reference sequence). The CDR3 is 15 residues long. CDR3 bases: TGTGCCAGTAGTATAGGCGGGACAGGCAGTGTGCCCCAGCATTTT. It yields the protein CASSIGGTGSVPQHF.

There are many counts of this clonotype. The chain links TRBV27 to TRBJ2-1, with 11 bases lining up with TRBD2. The V gene end was trimmed by 6 bases and the J gene end by 7 bases; junction bases not matched to a gene: 8. CDR1 and CDR2 from the germline V gene are MNHEY and SMNVEV (reference sequence). CDR3 length: 15 residues. The chain's CDR3 is CASRKLAGARNEQFF. The CDR3 coding sequence is TGTGCCAGCAGGAAACTAGCGGGAGCTCGTAATGAGCAGTTCTTC.

V and J are TRBV5-1 and TRBJ1-1; TRBD1 might be the D (5 bases). Per germline, CDR1 SGHRS and CDR2 YFSETQ. The CDR3 runs to 16 residues. The V end was cut by 1 base, the J end by 1 base, with 14 bases between. CDR3 sequence (DNA): TGCGCCAGCAGCTTGACGGGGCCGGGGGGGAACACTGAAGCTTTCTTT. This gives the protein CASSLTGPGGNTEAFF.

This clonotype was seen repeatedly, ten times or more. The chain links TRBV9 to TRBJ2-1; TRBD2 agrees at 7 bases. The CDR3 has 15 amino acids. CDR1 SGDLS and CDR2 YYNGEE come from the germline V gene. With V trimmed by 0 bases and J by 4 bases, 4 bases remained unmatched. The CDR3 DNA reads TGTGCCAGCAGCGTAGAAGCGGGAAGATACAATGAGCAGTTCTTC. Its protein product is CASSVEAGRYNEQFF.

This clonotype was picked up many times. The chain recombines TRBV4-3 with TRBJ2-1; 7 bases fit TRBD2. The ends lost 5 bases at V and 0 bases at J; junction bases unmatched: 10. The germline CDR1 and CDR2 sequences are LGHNA and YSLEER. This CDR3 is built from 17 residues. This CDR3 reads CASSWRAGPSSYNEQFF. The CDR3 nucleotides read TGCGCCAGCAGCTGGAGAGCGGGACCGAGCTCCTACAATGAGCAGTTCTTC.

This clonotype was counted only a few times. The V call is TRBV6-5, the J call TRBJ2-7; 7 nucleotides align to TRBD2. The CDR3 extends over 15 amino acids. Germline CDR1 MNHEY, CDR2 SVGAGI. Losses at the gene ends were 3 bases for V and 5 bases for J; bases not matched to a gene: 10. Here the CDR3 DNA reads TGTGCCAGCAGTTATCTGGCGGGAGAGCCCCACGAGCAGTACTTC. Its translation: CASSYLAGEPHEQYF.

This clonotype was picked up a small number of times. The chain combines TRBV28 with TRBJ1-1; 7 bases agree with TRBD1. The CDR3 is 15 amino acids. From germline, CDR1 is MDHEN and CDR2 SYDVKM. The J segment lost 4 bases and the V segment lost 5 bases, leaving 10 bases of the junction unmatched. CDR3 in amino acids: CASSKTGRGRTEAFF. The CDR3 nucleotides are TGTGCCAGCAGTAAGACAGGGCGTGGTCGCACTGAAGCTTTCTTT.

The CDR3 nucleotides read TGTGCCAGCAGCCCGCAATACACCGGGGAGCTGTTTTTT. It encodes CASSPQYTGELFF. V gene TRBV4-2 combines with J gene TRBJ2-2; D call uncertain. The CDR3 loop spans 13 amino acids. V was clipped by 4 bases and J by 3 bases, with 6 bases between them. Germline V gene sequence: CDR1 LGHNA, CDR2 YNFKEQ.

This clonotype appeared many times. The rearrangement uses TRBV9 and TRBJ2-1, with 13 nucleotides matching TRBD2. J lost 3 bases, V lost 3 bases, and 12 bases had no gene match. This CDR3 has 19 residues. Germline V CDR1 and CDR2: SGDLS, YYNGEE. The CDR3 sequence is CASSAGTSGTAEVYNEQFF. The CDR3 bases are TGTGCCAGCAGCGCGGGGACTAGCGGGACCGCCGAAGTCTACAATGAGCAGTTCTTC.

A few counts support this clonotype. A read error may produce the germline difference seen at one junction end. The genes are TRBV18 and TRBJ1-1, with 8 bases fitting TRBD1. This CDR3 contains 17 residues. Germline-derived CDR1 and CDR2 are KGHSH and LQKENI. This CDR3 is CASSPQGGLRGNTEAFF. The CDR3 region has the DNA TGTGCCAGCTCGCCACAGGGGGGCTTGAGGGGGAACACTGAAGCTTTCTTT.

This clonotype was observed at least ten times. The chain has TRBV19 and TRBJ2-7; maybe TRBD2 (5 bases). From germline, CDR1 is LNHDA and CDR2 SQIVND (reference sequence). Trimming cost V 5 bases and J 2 bases, with 10 bases left between them. The CDR3 spans 13 residues. CDR3 residues: CASSLRGTYEQYF. The CDR3 DNA sequence: TGTGCCAGTAGTCTCCGGGGAACCTACGAGCAGTACTTC.

Comments on this clonotype: Compared with germline, one end of the junction differs, possibly owing to a read error. CDR3 residues: CASSRDGTPKGTLDF. CDR3 bases: TGTGCCAGCAGCAGAGACGGGACTCCTAAGGGGACATTGGACTTC. The gene calls are TRBV7-9 and TRBJ2-7; D is possibly TRBD1 or TRBD2 (6 bases each). Germline CDR1 reads SEHNR; CDR2 reads FQNEAQ (reference sequence). The CDR3 sequence is 15 residues long.

J is TRBJ2-1 and V is TRBV3-2; whether TRBD2, the table's D call, matches the DNA was not checked. TRBV3-2 is a recognized pseudogene. The CDR3 runs to 15 residues. This CDR3 reads CACSPTSGNYNEQFF. The CDR3 region has the DNA TGTGCCTGCAGCCCTACTAGCGGGAATTACAATGAGCAGTTCTTC.

Ten or more counts support this clonotype. The chain is built from TRBV20-1 and TRBJ2-3; maybe TRBD2 (6 bases). Germline CDR1 reads DFQATT; CDR2 reads SNEGSKA (reference sequence). The germline V and J ends were trimmed by 2 bases and 1 base, with 13 bases remaining between them. The CDR3 loop spans 15 amino acids. The CDR3 sequence: CSARLRGMGTDTQYF. CDR3 nucleotide sequence: TGCAGTGCTAGATTGCGGGGAATGGGCACAGATACGCAGTATTTT.

V usage is TRBV7-2 and J usage is TRBJ2-5; D remains ambiguous. The V and J ends lost 1 base and 1 base respectively, with 10 bases between them. Germline V gives CDR1 SGHTA, CDR2 FQGNSA. This CDR3 contains 15 residues. CDR3 amino acids: CASSLVVGPQETQYF. CDR3 DNA: TGTGCCAGCAGCTTAGTTGTAGGGCCCCAAGAGACCCAGTACTTC.

This clonotype was recorded at least ten times. CDR3: CSASQGSYEQYF. The CDR3, as DNA: TGCAGTGCTAGCCAGGGCTCCTACGAGCAGTACTTC. The chain employs TRBV20-1 and TRBJ2-7, with D possibly being TRBD1 (5 bases). The CDR3 loop spans 12 amino acids. Germline CDR1 DFQATT, CDR2 SNEGSKA (reference sequence). The V gene lost 3 bases and the J gene lost 0 bases, with 6 bases spanning the gap.

This clonotype was found many times. This chain uses TRBV25-1 with TRBJ2-2; 9 bases align to TRBD2. Germline-derived CDR1 and CDR2 are MGHDK and SYGVNS. CDR3 length: 14 residues. V was pared by 4 bases and J by 3 bases, with 0 bases of the junction left unmatched. The CDR3: CASSGLADTGELFF. The CDR3 DNA reads TGTGCCAGCAGTGGACTAGCGGACACCGGGGAGCTGTTTTTT.

The table lists this clonotype with a few counts. This chain links TRBV20-1 with TRBJ2-7; 9 bases fit TRBD2. Per germline, CDR1 DFQATT and CDR2 SNEGSKA (reference sequence). This CDR3 spans 17 amino acids. V lost 0 bases, J lost 6 bases, and 15 bases stayed unmatched. The CDR3 sequence is CSARETGYGTSRLEQYF. DNA of the CDR3: TGCAGTGCTAGAGAAACGGGGTACGGGACTAGCCGGCTCGAGCAGTACTTC.

This clonotype was detected a few times. The chain uses TRBV7-2 and TRBJ1-1, with D unresolved. The CDR3 is 14 residues long. Germline CDR1 and CDR2: SGHTA and FQGNSA. V was shortened by 5 bases and J by 3 bases, with 13 bases between the two germline ends. The CDR3 sequence is CASSKDRWDTEAFF. The CDR3 region has the DNA TGTGCCAGCAGCAAAGACCGATGGGACACTGAAGCTTTCTTT.

This clonotype was detected ten times or more. This chain connects TRBV4-3 to TRBJ2-2, with D perhaps given as TRBD1 or TRBD2 (5 bases each). Per the germline V gene, CDR1 is LGHNA and CDR2 is YSLEER. The V end lost 0 bases, the J end lost 1 base, and 9 bases lay between the germline ends. The CDR3 spans 16 residues. The CDR3 loop is CASSQDRDRNTGELFF. As DNA, the CDR3 is TGCGCCAGCAGCCAAGACCGGGACCGGAACACCGGGGAGCTGTTTTTT.

This clonotype was observed many times. V is TRBV7-9 and J is TRBJ2-2, with TRBD2 as a possible D gene (6 bases). This CDR3 comprises 15 residues. Germline V lookup: CDR1 SEHNR, CDR2 FQNEAQ (reference sequence). Trimming took 1 base from V and 6 from J, leaving 12 bases between them. In nucleotides, the CDR3 is TGTGCCAGCAGCTTAGAAGGAGGGACGGCCGGGGAGCTGTTTTTT. Amino acid sequence: CASSLEGGTAGELFF.

This clonotype was seen only a few times. The chain links TRBV12-3 or TRBV12-4 to TRBJ2-1, with TRBD2 matching 9 bases. The CDR3 covers 16 residues. The ends lost 10 bases at V and 8 bases at J; junction bases unmatched: 18. Here the CDR3 DNA reads TGTGCCACCACCTTGGGTATTAGCGGGAGTGGTGATGAGCAGTTCTTC. Amino acid sequence: CATTLGISGSGDEQFF.